The rows below give T cell receptor beta chains drawn from one sample of a study of T cell responses to AZD1222 COVID-19 vaccine. Generated by immunoSEQ multiplex PCR, the TCRdb table keeps only in-frame clones and is missing some. The table lists about 54,000 clones, under 90% of them singletons. The source material was peripheral blood, sampled on day 0 of AZD1222 vaccination. The receptor set was obtained from an adult in good health. CDR3s include the opening cysteine and the closing phenylalanine or tryptophan. The D gene is left open where the match is weak. Part of the rows lack a size; the others show once, few, many or a class for expanded clones.

NA TRBJ1-3 NA TRBV10-3 TGTGCCATCAGTGACCCCGGGGTTGTCTCTGGAAACACCATATATTTT CAISDPGVVSGNTIYF
NA TRBJ1-2 NA TRBV6-5 TGTGCCACCAGAAGGTCGGTTACTAACTATGGCTACACCTTC CATRRSVTNYGYTF
NA TRBJ1-4 TRBD1 TRBV7-9 TGTGCCAGCAGCCAGGGGACAGGGTCAACTAATGAAAAACTGTTTTTT CASSQGTGSTNEKLFF
NA TRBJ1-1 TRBD1 TRBV9 TGTGCCAGCAGCGCCCAGGGGGTAGGGACTGAAGCTTTCTTT CASSAQGVGTEAFF
NA TRBJ2-1 NA TRBV7-2 TGTGCCAGCAGACCCACAGGGCCGGGGTCCTACAATGAGCAGTTCTTC CASRPTGPGSYNEQFF
NA TRBJ2-2 NA TRBV6-5 TGTGCCAGCAGTTACTCGAACAGGGAGGTCACCGGGGAGCTGTTTTTT CASSYSNREVTGELFF
few TRBJ1-4 NA TRBV5-1 TGCGCCAGCAGCTTGGACATCGGCAGGGAAAAACTGTTTTTT CASSLDIGREKLFF
NA TRBJ2-1 NA TRBV9 TGTGCCAGCAGCGCTGTATTTAAGAGAGGGGCCCTAACCAGGGACTACAATGAGCAGTTCTTC CASSAVFKRGALTRDYNEQFF
NA TRBJ1-2 NA TRBV30 TGTGCCTGGAGTAGACAGAACAATGGCTACACCTTC CAWSRQNNGYTF
NA TRBJ2-1 NA TRBV9 TGTGCCAGCAGCGTAGTTGCTGCTGAGCAGTTCTTC CASSVVAAEQFF
once TRBJ2-7 TRBD2 TRBV6-5 TGTGCCAGCAGTAAACGACTAGCGGGATCCTACGAGCAGTACTTC CASSKRLAGSYEQYF
NA TRBJ1-5 TRBD1 TRBV11-2 TGTGCCAGCAGCGGAGGGACAGGCGGCAATCAGCCCCAGCATTTT CASSGGTGGNQPQHF
NA TRBJ2-3 TRBD2 TRBV6-1 TGTGCCAGCAGTGAATGGGGCGGGACTAGGGGCACAGATACGCAGTATTTT CASSEWGGTRGTDTQYF
NA TRBJ1-1 NA TRBV19 TGTGCCAGTAGTATAGTTAGTCTGGCGGACACTGAAGCTTTCTTT CASSIVSLADTEAFF
NA TRBJ2-5 TRBD2 TRBV5-1 TGCGCCAGCAGCAGCGGGGGCTGGGGGGAGACCCAGTACTTC CASSSGGWGETQYF
NA TRBJ2-3 NA TRBV28 TGTGCCAGCAGGGAGACCTCAGATACGCAGTATTTT CASRETSDTQYF
NA TRBJ2-7 NA TRBV6-5 TGTGCCAGCAGAAAGCAGGGAGGTGAGCAGTACTTC CASRKQGGEQYF
NA TRBJ1-2 NA TRBV25-1 TGTGCCAGCAGTGAATCCCCCCGGGCAGGGCGCTATGGCTACACCTTC CASSESPRAGRYGYTF
NA TRBJ2-7 NA TRBV13 TGTGCCAGCAGCTTCAGGGGGGGAAACTCCTACGAGCAGTACTTC CASSFRGGNSYEQYF
NA TRBJ1-6 NA TRBV21-1 TGTGCCAGCAGCAAAGCGCTTTATACAGGACCCCTCCACTTT CASSKALYTGPLHF
few TRBJ1-6 NA TRBV9 TGTGCCAGCAGCACATTTGACATCCTGAATTCACCCCTCCACTTT CASSTFDILNSPLHF
NA TRBJ2-3 NA TRBV7-8 TGTGCCAGCAGCTTAGCACCCGGGGTAAATACGCAGTATTTT CASSLAPGVNTQYF
NA TRBJ1-2 NA TRBV6-5 TGTGCCAGCAGTTATGATTTGGGAGCTAACTATGGCTACACCTTC CASSYDLGANYGYTF
NA TRBJ2-1 NA TRBV11-2 TGTGCCAGCAGCTCCACTATATATGAGCAGTTCTTC CASSSTIYEQFF
NA TRBJ1-1 NA TRBV9 TGTGCCAGCAGCTTTGGACACCTCCTCAACACTGAAGCTTTCTTT CASSFGHLLNTEAFF
NA TRBJ1-2 NA TRBV29-1 TGCAGCGTTCTACTGAGGGACCGCGATCAGGACTATGGCTACACCTTC CSVLLRDRDQDYGYTF
NA TRBJ1-5 TRBD1 TRBV19 TGTGCCAGTAGTCAGGGGGAAGATCAGCCCCAGCATTTT CASSQGEDQPQHF
NA TRBJ2-1 NA TRBV2 TGTGCCAGCAAGAGGCGGGTCTTACAAGTTGAGCAGTTCTTC CASKRRVLQVEQFF
NA TRBJ2-7 NA TRBV6-5 TGTGCCAGCAACTCGTTCGAGGACGAGCAGTACTTC CASNSFEDEQYF
NA TRBJ1-1 NA TRBV19 TGTGCCAGTAGTATAGCCAGGGTGAACACTGAAGCTTTCTTT CASSIARVNTEAFF
NA TRBJ2-7 TRBD2 TRBV5-1 TGCGCCAGCAGCTTGGCAGCGGGGGGGCCCTACGAGCAGTACTTC CASSLAAGGPYEQYF
few TRBJ1-2 TRBD1 TRBV28 TGTGCCAGCAGGCGACTGACAGGGTCGGAGGGCTACACCTTC CASRRLTGSEGYTF
NA TRBJ1-2 NA TRBV9 TGTGCCAGCAGCGTAGGTCCAGGAGAGTCGACGGGGGGCTACACCTTC CASSVGPGESTGGYTF
NA TRBJ1-2 TRBD1 TRBV7-9 TGTGCCAGCAGCTTGTATGGACAGGGGGTAAATGGCTACACCTTC CASSLYGQGVNGYTF
once TRBJ2-1 NA TRBV9 TGTGCCAGCAGCGTAGATGGGACCTACAATGAGCAGTTCTTC CASSVDGTYNEQFF
few TRBJ2-3 TRBD2 TRBV14 TGTGCCAGCAGCCAAGTAATCCCTAGCGGGGGCCTGAGGGATACGCAGTATTTT CASSQVIPSGGLRDTQYF
NA TRBJ1-1 NA TRBV2 TGTGCCAGCAGAGAACCGGGACGGGGGGACACTGAAGCTTTCTTT CASREPGRGDTEAFF
NA TRBJ2-1 TRBD2 TRBV19 TGTGCCAGTAGTATAGGGGCGGGAGCGGATGAGCAGTTCTTC CASSIGAGADEQFF
NA TRBJ2-2 NA TRBV18 TGTGCCAGCTCACCGCAGGAGGCCGGGGAGCTGTTTTTT CASSPQEAGELFF
NA TRBJ1-2 TRBD1 TRBV5-1 TGCGCCAGCAGCTTGGGGGGACAGCGGAATGGCTACACCTTC CASSLGGQRNGYTF
NA TRBJ1-5 NA TRBV28 TGTGCCAGCAGTTCCCCCACAGGATACAATCAGCCCCAGCATTTT CASSSPTGYNQPQHF
NA TRBJ2-3 NA TRBV28 TGTGCCAGCCTTTTACTAGGTGCAGATACGCAGTATTTT CASLLLGADTQYF
NA TRBJ2-1 NA TRBV12-3/TRBV12-4 TGTGCCAGCATATCGAGGGGTACGGGTGAGCAGTTCTTC CASISRGTGEQFF
NA TRBJ2-1 NA TRBV5-1 TGCGCCAGCAGCTTGGAAGTCAATGAGCAGTTCTTC CASSLEVNEQFF
NA TRBJ2-1 TRBD2 TRBV16 TGTGCCAGCAGCCAATCTAGCGGGGGGTACAATGAGCAGTTCTTC CASSQSSGGYNEQFF
once TRBJ1-2 NA TRBV5-1 TGCGCCAGCAGCTTGACGTGGCCGGGAGGCTACACCTTC CASSLTWPGGYTF
NA TRBJ1-6 NA TRBV7-6 TGTGCCAGCAGCTTAGGCCCGATCAATTCACCCCTCCACTTT CASSLGPINSPLHF
NA TRBJ2-7 NA TRBV11-1 TGTGCCAGCAGCCCCCACCCCGGGGGTCGAGACTACGAGCAGTACTTC CASSPHPGGRDYEQYF
once TRBJ2-1 NA TRBV29-1 TGCAGCGTTGAAAGGGACAACGGGAATGAGCAGTTCTTC CSVERDNGNEQFF
NA TRBJ1-2 NA TRBV20-1 TGCAGTGCGCCCAACAACTATGGCTACACCTTC CSAPNNYGYTF
NA TRBJ2-7 NA TRBV6-5 TGTGCCAGCAGTTACTCCCACCTGGGAGCCTACGAGCAGTACTTC CASSYSHLGAYEQYF
NA TRBJ2-4 TRBD1 TRBV11-2 TGTGCCAGCAGCTTCCGACAGGGTGCAAACATTCAGTACTTC CASSFRQGANIQYF
NA TRBJ2-2 NA TRBV28 TGTGCCAGCAGTAGATTCAACACCGGGGAGCTGTTTTTT CASSRFNTGELFF
NA TRBJ2-3 NA TRBV24-1 TGTGCCACCAGTGACCCGGACGGGAGCACAGATACGCAGTATTTT CATSDPDGSTDTQYF